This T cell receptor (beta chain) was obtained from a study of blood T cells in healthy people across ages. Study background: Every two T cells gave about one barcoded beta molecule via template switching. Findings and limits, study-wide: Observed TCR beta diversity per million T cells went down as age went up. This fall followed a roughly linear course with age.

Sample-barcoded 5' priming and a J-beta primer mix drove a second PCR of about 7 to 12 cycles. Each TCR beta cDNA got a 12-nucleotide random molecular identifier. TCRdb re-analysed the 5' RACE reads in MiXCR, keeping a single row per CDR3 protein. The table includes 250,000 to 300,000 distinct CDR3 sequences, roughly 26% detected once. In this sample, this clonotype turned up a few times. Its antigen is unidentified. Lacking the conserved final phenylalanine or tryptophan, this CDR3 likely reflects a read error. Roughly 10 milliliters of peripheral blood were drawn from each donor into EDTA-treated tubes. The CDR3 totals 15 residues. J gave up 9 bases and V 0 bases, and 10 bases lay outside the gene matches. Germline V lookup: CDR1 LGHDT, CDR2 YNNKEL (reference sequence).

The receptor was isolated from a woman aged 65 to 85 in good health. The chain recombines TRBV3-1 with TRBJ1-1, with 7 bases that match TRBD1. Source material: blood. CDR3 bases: TGTGCCAGCAGCCAAGATCTGGGAGGGGGACAGAAAGCTTTCTCT. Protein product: CASSQDLGGGQKAFS.